One and the same sample provided the 22 T cell receptor beta chains below, sequenced in a study of T cells after posttransplantation cyclophosphamide. Profiling relied on immunoSEQ multiplex PCR, and the TCRdb table lists in-frame clones only, not all of them. The counts give over 30,000 clones, none of them seen only once; about 4.5% is held by the top ten. The sample taken for sequencing was PBMCs. The receptors originated from a woman aged 50 to 65 in good health and a related stem cell transplant donor.

V gene TRBV5-1 combines with J gene TRBJ2-5, with 11 bases lining up with TRBD2. The closer fit of TRBJ2-7 to the DNA end suggests the J call may be wrong. The CDR3 spans 15 residues. CDR1 and CDR2 from the germline V gene are SGHRS and YFSETQ. In nucleotides, the CDR3 is TGCGCCAGCAGCTTTGGACTAGCGGGCAACTACGAGCAGTACTTC. Its translation: CASSFGLAGNYEQYF.

Ten or more counts support this clone. The chain uses TRBV4-1 and TRBJ2-3; a weak D match, TRBD2 (5 bases). V was clipped by 1 base and J by 0 bases, with 23 bases between them. Per germline, CDR1 MGHRA and CDR2 YSYEKL. The CDR3 runs 20 residues. The CDR3 here is CASSQGVWRRVKSSTDTQYF. In DNA form, the CDR3 reads TGCGCCAGCAGCCAAGGCGTGTGGAGGCGGGTTAAGTCTAGCACAGATACGCAGTATTTT.

This clone showed up many times. V usage is TRBV2 and J usage is TRBJ2-7; D possibly corresponds to TRBD1 (6 bases). The germline gives CDR1 SNHLY, CDR2 FYNNEI. The CDR3 is 12 residues long. Trimming removed 6 bases at V and 9 bases at J, with 15 bases between. The CDR3 DNA reads as TGTGCCAGCAGCACCCTACAGGGTAGGCAGTACTTC. This encodes CASSTLQGRQYF.

To note about this clone: One end of the junction is discordant with germline, which a read error may explain. The rearrangement uses TRBV7-3 and TRBJ2-2; 8 bases align to TRBD2. The CDR3 consists of 14 residues. Germline CDR1 SGHTA, CDR2 FQGTGA. CDR3 nucleotides: TGTGCCAACAGCCCCCGAGGCGGGGGGAGGATTCTGTTTTTT. Its protein product is CANSPRGGGRILFF.

The rearrangement uses TRBV2 and TRBJ2-2; 9 bases line up with TRBD1. Germline assignment: CDR1 SNHLY and CDR2 FYNNEI. The CDR3 has 17 amino acids. The J segment lost 4 bases and the V segment lost 5 bases, leaving 11 bases of the junction unmatched. CDR3 sequence: CASSRRDRVLSTGELFF. Here the CDR3 DNA reads TGTGCCAGCAGTCGCCGGGACAGGGTTCTTAGCACCGGGGAGCTGTTTTTT.

This clone was observed a handful of times. V usage is TRBV7-6 and J usage is TRBJ2-5; D is uncertain. This CDR3 is built from 13 residues. Germline CDR1 reads SGHVS; CDR2 reads FNYEAQ. V was pared by 5 bases and J by 11 bases, with 18 bases between. The CDR3 DNA follows: TGTGCCAGCAGCCCCCCCCACTTCGAGGAGCAGTACTTC. Its protein product is CASSPPHFEEQYF.

Many counts were recorded for this clone. This chain joins TRBV6-6 and TRBJ1-5; D is unclear. This CDR3 comprises 16 residues. Trimming shortened V by 2 bases and J by 0 bases, and 11 bases separated the two germline ends. From germline, CDR1 is MNHNY and CDR2 SVGAGI (reference sequence). CDR3 loop: CASSYTGKGSNQPQHF. DNA for the CDR3: TGTGCCAGCAGTTACACGGGGAAGGGTAGCAATCAGCCCCAGCATTTT.

There are many counts of this clone. This CDR3 is CASSLDGASNQPQHF. DNA of the CDR3: TGTGCCAGCAGCCTTGATGGGGCAAGCAATCAGCCCCAGCATTTT. The chain carries TRBV6-6 and TRBJ1-5, with D perhaps TRBD1 (5 bases). Trimming pared 6 bases from V and 1 base from J, leaving 13 bases between. Germline CDR1 and CDR2: MNHNY and SVGAGI (reference sequence). The CDR3 runs 15 residues.

In this sample, this clone turned up many times. The rearrangement links TRBV30 to TRBJ1-5; TRBD1 might be the D (6 bases). CDR1 GTSNPN and CDR2 SVGIG come from the germline V gene (reference sequence). The CDR3 consists of 15 residues. With 0 bases removed from V and 1 base from J, the gap between germline ends came to 10 bases. The CDR3 DNA sequence: TGTGCCTGGAGTGTCACAGGGATGAGCAATCAGCCCCAGCATTTT. Amino acid sequence: CAWSVTGMSNQPQHF.

This clone showed up many times. The chain employs TRBV19 and TRBJ2-1; TRBD2 matches at 9 bases. The ends lost 9 bases at V and 3 bases at J; junction bases unmatched: 6. CDR1 is LNHDA and CDR2 is SQIVND in the germline V gene (reference sequence). The CDR3 length is 14 residues. This CDR3 is CASASSGNYNEQFF. CDR3 coding DNA: TGTGCCAGCGCCTCTAGCGGGAACTACAATGAGCAGTTCTTC.

This clone was found many times. V usage is TRBV6-4 and J usage is TRBJ1-6, with D unresolved. CDR1 MRHNA and CDR2 SNTAGT come from the germline V gene. The V end lost 4 bases, the J end lost 8 bases, and 9 bases lay between the germline ends. The CDR3 covers 13 residues. CDR3 amino acids: CASSADIYSPLHF. CDR3 in DNA: TGTGCCAGCAGTGCAGACATTTATTCACCCCTCCACTTT.

This clone was seen ten or more times. V usage is TRBV28 and J usage is TRBJ1-5; D is perhaps TRBD1 (5 bases). This CDR3 contains 15 residues. Per the germline V gene, CDR1 is MDHEN and CDR2 is SYDVKM. Trimming left V 4 bases short and J 3 bases short, with 13 bases between. As DNA, the CDR3 is TGTGCCAGCAGTTCCCCTTCGGGGGACAATCAGCCCCAGCATTTT. Amino acid sequence: CASSSPSGDNQPQHF.

This clone was found many times. This CDR3 is also generated by other DNA sequences in the sample. The rearrangement uses TRBV5-1 and TRBJ1-1; 7 bases are a match to TRBD1. The germline gives CDR1 SGHRS, CDR2 YFSETQ. After removal of 3 bases from V and 4 bases from J, the junction contained 6 bases not matched to a gene. This CDR3 spans 14 amino acids. For the CDR3, the DNA is TGCGCCAGCAGCTCCGGTTCAGGGGGCACTGAAGCTTTCTTT. Its translation: CASSSGSGGTEAFF.

The table lists this clone with many counts. This chain joins TRBV30 and TRBJ1-2; the D gene is possibly TRBD1 (5 bases). Germline CDR1 and CDR2: GTSNPN and SVGIG (reference sequence). This CDR3 is 14 amino acids long. V shed 3 bases and J shed 4 bases, with 15 bases lying between them. This CDR3 reads CAWSGRGEGYGYTF. CDR3 bases: TGTGCCTGGAGCGGGCGGGGGGAAGGCTATGGCTACACCTTC.

This clone was counted ten times or more. This chain uses TRBV28 with TRBJ2-1; maybe TRBD1 (6 bases). The CDR3 covers 15 residues. V was cut by 3 bases and J by 0 bases, with 9 bases left in between. Germline CDR1 MDHEN, CDR2 SYDVKM. Here the CDR3 reads CASSFSGASYNEQFF. The CDR3 nucleotides read TGTGCCAGCAGTTTCTCAGGGGCCTCCTACAATGAGCAGTTCTTC.

This clone has at least ten counts. The chain links TRBV28 to TRBJ1-1; TRBD1 might be the D (5 bases). The CDR3 is made up of 12 amino acids. The germline CDR1 and CDR2 sequences are MDHEN and SYDVKM. V dropped 6 bases and J dropped 10 bases, with 15 bases sitting between them. The CDR3 here is CASSRLRVIAFF. The CDR3 nucleotides read TGTGCCAGCAGCCGACTCAGGGTTATAGCTTTCTTT.

The rearrangement uses TRBV5-1 and TRBJ2-5; tentatively, D is TRBD1 (5 bases). CDR3 length: 14 residues. Germline V CDR1 and CDR2: SGHRS, YFSETQ. V lost 0 bases, J lost 4 bases, and 10 bases lay in between. CDR3 sequence (DNA): TGCGCCAGCAGCTTGGGATGGCAGGGAGAGACCCAGTACTTC. It yields the protein CASSLGWQGETQYF.

This clone was found a few times. The chain employs TRBV27 and TRBJ2-1, with TRBD2 matching over 9 bases. The CDR3 consists of 15 residues. Germline V gene lookup returns CDR1 MNHEY and CDR2 SMNVEV (reference sequence). V dropped 7 bases and J dropped 7; count of bases not matched to a gene: 11. Written as DNA, the CDR3 is TGTGCCAGCATTACGCGGGGGGGGCCAAAGAATGAGCAGTTCTTC. Translating it yields CASITRGGPKNEQFF.

This clone appeared a few times. V is TRBV9 and J is TRBJ2-5; D is perhaps TRBD2 (6 bases). The CDR3 covers 14 residues. The germline V and J ends were trimmed by 3 bases and 3 bases, with 12 bases remaining between them. In germline, CDR1 is SGDLS, CDR2 YYNGEE. This CDR3 reads CASSAYGGEETQYF. The CDR3 region has the DNA TGTGCCAGCAGCGCCTACGGGGGAGAAGAGACCCAGTACTTC.

This clone was recorded many times. V gene TRBV7-2 combines with J gene TRBJ1-5; a possible D gene is TRBD1 (6 bases). Germline loops: CDR1 SGHTA, CDR2 FQGNSA. CDR3 length: 14 residues. With 5 bases removed from V and 3 bases from J, the gap between germline ends came to 11 bases. The CDR3 reads CASSPRGYNQPQHF. DNA of the CDR3: TGTGCCAGCAGCCCCAGGGGATACAATCAGCCCCAGCATTTT. Together with reference TRBV7-2 and TRBJ1-5, the CDR3 gives the full variable domain: GAGVSQSPSNKVTEKGKDVELRCDPISGHTALYWYRQSLGQGLEFLIYFQGNSAPDKSGLPSDRFSAERTGGSVSTLTIQRTQQEDSAVYLCASSPRGYNQPQHFGDGTRLSIL.

This clone appeared many times. The chain has TRBV30 and TRBJ2-2, with a possible D match to TRBD1 (5 bases). The ends were cut back, 7 bases at V and 4 bases at J, with 16 bases in the middle. This CDR3 is built from 14 residues. The germline CDR1 and CDR2 sequences are GTSNPN and SVGIG (reference sequence). The CDR3 sequence is CAFYRQKGTGELFF. In DNA, the CDR3 is TGTGCCTTCTATAGACAGAAGGGCACCGGGGAGCTGTTTTTT.

This clone has a count of ten or more. V and J are TRBV7-6 and TRBJ1-5; perhaps TRBD1 as D (5 bases). Germline values: CDR1 SGHVS, CDR2 FNYEAQ. This CDR3 has 13 amino acids. Deletions cut 5 bases from V and 2 bases from J, with 7 bases between. The DNA of the CDR3 is TGTGCCAGCAGCCGACAGCGCAATCAGCCCCAGCATTTT. This gives the protein CASSRQRNQPQHF.